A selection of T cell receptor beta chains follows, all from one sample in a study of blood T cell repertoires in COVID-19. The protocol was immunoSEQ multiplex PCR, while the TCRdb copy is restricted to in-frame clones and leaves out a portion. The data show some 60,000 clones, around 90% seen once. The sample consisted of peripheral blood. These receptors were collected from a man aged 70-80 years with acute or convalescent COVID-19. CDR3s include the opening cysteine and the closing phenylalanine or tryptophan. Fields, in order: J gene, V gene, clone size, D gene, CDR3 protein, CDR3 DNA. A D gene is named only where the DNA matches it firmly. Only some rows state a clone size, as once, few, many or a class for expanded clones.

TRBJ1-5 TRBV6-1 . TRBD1 CASSDPGGSQPQHF TGTGCCAGCAGTGACCCAGGGGGGAGCCAGCCCCAGCATTTT
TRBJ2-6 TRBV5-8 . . CASRLTGSANVLTF TGTGCCAGCAGATTAACAGGGTCTGCCAACGTCCTGACTTTC
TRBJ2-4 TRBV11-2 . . CASSLVLSLNIQYF TGTGCCAGCAGCTTAGTGTTATCTTTGAACATTCAGTACTTC
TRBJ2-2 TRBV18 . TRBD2 CASSLGTSWTGELFF TGTGCCAGCTCATTGGGGACTAGTTGGACCGGGGAGCTGTTTTTT
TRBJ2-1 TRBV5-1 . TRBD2 CASSLSLGTSKTKQFF TGCGCCAGCAGCTTGTCCCTAGGGACTAGCAAGACTAAGCAGTTCTTC
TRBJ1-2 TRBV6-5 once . CASRSDTHYGYTF TGTGCCAGCAGGTCCGACACACACTATGGCTACACCTTC
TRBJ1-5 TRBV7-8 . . CASSLGEVNQPQHF TGTGCCAGCAGCTTAGGGGAGGTAAATCAGCCCCAGCATTTT
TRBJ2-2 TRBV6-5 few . CASSTSNTGELFF TGTGCCAGCAGTACTAGCAACACCGGGGAGCTGTTTTTT
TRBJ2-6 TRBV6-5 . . CASREIPSGANVLTF TGTGCCAGCAGGGAGATTCCCTCTGGGGCCAACGTCCTGACTTTC
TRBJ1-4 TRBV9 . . CASSRAGVNEKLFF TGTGCCAGCAGTCGTGCAGGGGTGAATGAAAAACTGTTTTTT
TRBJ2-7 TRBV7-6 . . CASSRRGPIFF TGTGCCAGCAGCCGTCGTGGGCCAATCTTCTTC
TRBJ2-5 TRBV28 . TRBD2 CASSYGTARSSGRGETQYF TGTGCCAGCAGTTACGGGACGGCTCGCTCTAGCGGGAGAGGCGAGACCCAGTACTTC
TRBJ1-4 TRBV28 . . CASSYGGRVEKLFF TGTGCCAGCAGTTACGGAGGAAGAGTGGAAAAACTGTTTTTT
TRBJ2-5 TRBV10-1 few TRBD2 CASSEGLARRGTQYF TGCGCCAGCAGTGAGGGACTAGCCCGTCGAGGGACCCAGTACTTC
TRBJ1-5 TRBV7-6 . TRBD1 CASSLGLGQSNQPQHF TGTGCCAGCAGCTTAGGGCTGGGACAGAGCAATCAGCCCCAGCATTTT
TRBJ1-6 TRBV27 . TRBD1 CASSLNTGGPNNSPLHF TGTGCCAGCAGTTTAAATACAGGGGGCCCTAATAATTCACCCCTCCACTTT
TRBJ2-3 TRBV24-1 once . CATSDLVVRYSTDTQYF TGTGCCACCAGTGATCTCGTTGTTCGGTATTCCACAGATACGCAGTATTTT
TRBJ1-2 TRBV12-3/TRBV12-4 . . CASSFEGSYGYTF TGTGCCAGCAGTTTTGAGGGTAGCTATGGCTACACCTTC
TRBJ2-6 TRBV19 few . CASRRQVYGANVLTF TGTGCCAGTAGAAGACAGGTCTACGGGGCCAACGTCCTGACTTTC
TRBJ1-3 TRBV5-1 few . CASSPTGGSGNTIYF TGCGCCAGCAGCCCGACGGGGGGCTCTGGAAACACCATATATTTT
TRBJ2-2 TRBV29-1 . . CSVSATGNTGELFF TGCAGCGTTTCTGCTACGGGGAACACCGGGGAGCTGTTTTTT
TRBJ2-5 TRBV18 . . CASSHGESQETQYF TGTGCCAGCTCACACGGGGAGTCACAAGAGACCCAGTACTTC
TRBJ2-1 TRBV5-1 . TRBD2 CASSRTSGSVTGSYNEQFF TGCGCCAGCAGCAGGACTAGCGGGAGTGTGACAGGGTCCTACAATGAGCAGTTCTTC
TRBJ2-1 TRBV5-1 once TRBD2 CASSITGTSAYNEQFF TGCGCCAGCAGCATAACCGGGACTAGCGCCTACAATGAGCAGTTCTTC
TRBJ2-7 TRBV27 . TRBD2 CASRKTRHTGGSYEQYF TGTGCCAGCAGGAAAACTAGACACACGGGGGGGTCCTACGAGCAGTACTTC
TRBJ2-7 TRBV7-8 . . CASSSSTLAPSF TGTGCCAGCAGCTCTAGTACTCTGGCCCCCTCCTTC
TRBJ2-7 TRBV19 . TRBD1 CASSGTGQGYEQYF TGTGCCAGTAGTGGCACGGGACAGGGCTACGAGCAGTACTTC
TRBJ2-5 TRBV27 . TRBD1 CASSRQGQETQYF TGTGCCAGCAGTCGACAGGGCCAAGAGACCCAGTACTTC
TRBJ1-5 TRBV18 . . CASSPGTSNQPQHF TGTGCCAGCTCCCCAGGGACTTCAAATCAGCCCCAGCATTTT
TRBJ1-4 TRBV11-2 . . CASSPGGATNEKLFF TGTGCCAGCAGCCCGGGAGGGGCAACTAATGAAAAACTGTTTTTT
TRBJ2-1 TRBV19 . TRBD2 CASTGLAARSYNEQFF TGTGCCAGCACGGGACTAGCGGCTCGCTCCTACAATGAGCAGTTCTTC
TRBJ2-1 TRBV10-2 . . CASRKTRSGEQFF TGCGCCAGCAGAAAAACAAGAAGCGGTGAGCAGTTCTTC
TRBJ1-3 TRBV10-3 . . CAISPGQLSGNTIYF TGTGCCATCAGTCCGGGACAACTCTCTGGAAACACCATATATTTT
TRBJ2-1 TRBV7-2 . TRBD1 CASSLYGTAVLFF TGTGCCAGCAGCTTATATGGGACAGCGGTCCTTTTCTTC
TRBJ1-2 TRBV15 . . CATSRAGSGYTF TGTGCCACCAGCAGAGCCGGGAGTGGCTACACCTTC
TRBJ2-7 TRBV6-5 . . CASTDTFSYEQYF TGTGCCAGCACGGACACCTTCTCCTACGAGCAGTACTTC
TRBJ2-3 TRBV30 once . CALLLLGGDTQYF TGTGCGCTGCTGCTCCTAGGGGGAGATACGCAGTATTTT
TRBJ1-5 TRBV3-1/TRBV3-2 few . CASSQVINQPQHF TGTGCCAGCAGCCAAGTAATAAATCAGCCCCAGCATTTT
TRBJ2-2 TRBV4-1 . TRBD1 CASSQDPGQVNGELFF TGCGCCAGCAGCCAAGATCCGGGACAGGTGAACGGGGAGCTGTTTTTT
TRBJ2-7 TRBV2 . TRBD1 CASSGQGGYEQYF TGTGCCAGCAGTGGACAGGGGGGCTACGAGCAGTACTTC
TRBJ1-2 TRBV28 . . CASSSTENYGYTF TGTGCCAGCAGTTCGACAGAAAACTATGGCTACACCTTC
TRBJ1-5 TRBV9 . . CASSVGEGGWQPQHF TGTGCCAGCAGCGTAGGTGAGGGAGGTTGGCAGCCCCAGCATTTT
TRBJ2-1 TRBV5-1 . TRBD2 CASSLGDLAGGLEQFF TGCGCCAGCAGCCTTGGAGATCTAGCGGGGGGGCTTGAGCAGTTCTTC
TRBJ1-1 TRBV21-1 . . CASSKGGFAEAFF TGTGCCAGCAGCAAAGGAGGATTCGCTGAAGCTTTCTTT
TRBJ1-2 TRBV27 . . CASLAGQGGKPNYGYTF TGTGCCAGTCTCGCGGGGCAGGGAGGTAAGCCTAACTATGGCTACACCTTC
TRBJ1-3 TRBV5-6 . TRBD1 CASSKTGGNTIYF TGTGCCAGCAGTAAGACAGGGGGAAACACCATATATTTT
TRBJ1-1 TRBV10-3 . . CAIKSLSEAFF TGTGCCATCAAAAGCCTCTCTGAAGCTTTCTTT
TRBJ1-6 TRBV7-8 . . CASSPRVNYNSPLHF TGTGCCAGCAGCCCCCGGGTGAACTATAATTCACCCCTCCACTTT
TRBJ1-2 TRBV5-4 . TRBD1 CASSLGSGGADIGYTF TGTGCCAGCAGCTTAGGGTCAGGGGGCGCCGATATAGGCTACACCTTC
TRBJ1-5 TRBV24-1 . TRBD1 CATSVGYVRGPDQPQHF TGTGCCACCAGTGTGGGCTACGTGAGGGGGCCGGATCAGCCCCAGCATTTT
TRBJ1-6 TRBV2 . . CASSEYRGSNSPLHF TGTGCCAGCAGTGAATATAGGGGCTCGAATTCACCCCTCCACTTT
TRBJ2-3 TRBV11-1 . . CASSLTAASTDTQYF TGTGCCAGCAGCTTAACGGCGGCGAGCACAGATACGCAGTATTTT
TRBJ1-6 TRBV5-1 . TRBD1 CASSLQGARKDSPLHF TGCGCCAGCAGCTTACAGGGGGCGAGAAAGGATTCACCCCTCCACTTT